A single sample gave rise to the 7 T cell receptor beta chains below, sequenced in a study of blood T cell repertoires in COVID-19. This table comes from immunoSEQ multiplex PCR, and its TCRdb copy is limited to in-frame clones, with some not included. The profile shows around 290,000 clones, roughly 90% of them singletons. Sequences were obtained from peripheral blood. These receptors were obtained from a woman in her seventies with COVID-19, enrolled during active disease.

This clone was picked up one time. The V gene is TRBV7-3, the J gene TRBJ2-3; 10 bases align to TRBD2. The germline CDR1 and CDR2 sequences are SGHTA and FQGTGA. The CDR3 covers 15 residues. Losses at the gene ends were 3 bases for V and 6 bases for J; bases not matched to a gene: 6. CDR3 loop: CASSFVAGGRDTQYF. Written as DNA, the CDR3 is TGTGCCAGCAGCTTTGTAGCGGGGGGCCGGGATACGCAGTATTTT. The complete variable domain, with remaining parts taken from reference TRBV7-3 and TRBJ2-3, reads GAGVSQTPSNKVTEKGKYVELRCDPISGHTALYWYRQSLGQGPEFLIYFQGTGAADDSGLPNDRFFAVRPEGSVSTLKIQRTERGDSAVYLCASSFVAGGRDTQYFGPGTRLTVL.

The chain links TRBV27 to TRBJ1-2; TRBD1 matches 8 bases. This CDR3 is 14 amino acids long. V shed 7 bases and J 6 bases; nucleotides not matched to a gene: 10. The germline V gene encodes CDR1 MNHEY and CDR2 SMNVEV (reference sequence). Here the CDR3 reads CASTNFDRGNGYTF. CDR3 coding DNA: TGTGCCAGCACCAATTTTGACAGGGGAAATGGCTACACCTTC.

The chain is built from TRBV7-9 and TRBJ1-4; D is possibly TRBD1 (6 bases). There are 15 residues in the CDR3. With 5 bases removed from V and 6 bases from J, the gap between germline ends came to 16 bases. CDR1 and CDR2 from the germline V gene are SEHNR and FQNEAQ (reference sequence). The CDR3 spells CASSPPGGTYEKLFF. DNA for the CDR3: TGTGCCAGCAGCCCTCCCGGGGGGACATATGAAAAACTGTTTTTT.

This rearrangement joins TRBV6-6 to TRBJ2-1, with D possibly matching TRBD2 (6 bases). V lost 4 bases to trimming and J lost 7 bases, with 17 bases between them. The CDR3 has 15 amino acids. Germline V CDR1 and CDR2: MNHNY, SVGAGI (reference sequence). The chain's CDR3 is CASSSRGLVGNEQFF. CDR3 nucleotide sequence: TGTGCCAGCAGTTCCCGGGGACTTGTGGGAAATGAGCAGTTCTTC.

The CDR3 bases are TGTGCCAGCAGTTTGAAATGGGGCGGAGCCAAAAACATTCAGTACTTC. It encodes CASSLKWGGAKNIQYF. J is TRBJ2-4 and V is TRBV27; D perhaps matches TRBD1 (5 bases). V gave up 3 bases and J gave up 0 bases, with 12 bases separating them. CDR3 size: 16 residues. The V gene's germline CDR1 is MNHEY and CDR2 SMNVEV (reference sequence).

V gene TRBV7-2 combines with J gene TRBJ2-1; TRBD1 aligns across 9 bases. Germline values: CDR1 SGHTA, CDR2 FQGNSA. J was trimmed by 7 bases and V by 7 bases; bases with no gene match: 11. This CDR3 has 15 amino acids. In DNA, the CDR3 is TGTGCCAGCACCAGTGGGGGACAGGGCAGAAATGAGCAGTTCTTC. Translated: CASTSGGQGRNEQFF.

This chain uses TRBV18 with TRBJ2-7; D call uncertain. CDR3 length: 14 amino acids. Germline-derived CDR1 and CDR2 are KGHSH and LQKENI. With 0 bases removed from V and 0 bases from J, the gap between germline ends came to 6 bases. CDR3 sequence reads: CASSPPYTSYEQYF. The CDR3 bases are TGTGCCAGCTCACCACCGTACACCTCCTACGAGCAGTACTTC.